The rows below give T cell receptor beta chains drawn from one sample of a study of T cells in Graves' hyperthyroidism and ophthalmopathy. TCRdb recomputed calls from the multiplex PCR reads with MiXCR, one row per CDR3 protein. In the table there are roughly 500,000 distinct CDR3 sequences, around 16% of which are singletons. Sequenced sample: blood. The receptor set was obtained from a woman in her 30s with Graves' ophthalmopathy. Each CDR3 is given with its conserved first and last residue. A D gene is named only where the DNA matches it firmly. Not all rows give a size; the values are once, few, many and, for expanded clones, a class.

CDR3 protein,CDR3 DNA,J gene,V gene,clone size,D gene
CASSGTGGSPLHF,TGTGCCAGCAGTGGGACGGGGGGTTCACCCCTCCACTTT,TRBJ1-6,TRBV28,.,.
CASSQTGASNSPLHF,TGTGCCAGCAGCCAAACAGGGGCTAGCAATTCACCCCTCCACTTT,TRBJ1-6,TRBV6-1,.,TRBD1
CASSRWGTYEQYF,TGTGCCAGCAGTCGATGGGGGACCTACGAGCAGTACTTC,TRBJ2-7,TRBV6-1,.,.
CASSYGASAGKEQYF,TGTGCCAGCAGTTACGGAGCATCGGCAGGGAAAGAGCAGTACTTC,TRBJ2-7,TRBV6-2/TRBV6-3,many,.
CAWIKDTGTDTQYF,TGTGCCTGGATCAAGGACACAGGCACAGATACGCAGTATTTT,TRBJ2-3,TRBV30,many,.
CASSFGLGAWQLFF,TGTGCCAGCAGTTTCGGCTTAGGGGCCTGGCAGCTGTTTTTT,TRBJ2-2,TRBV6-5,.,.
CATSLMAGAANEQFF,TGTGCCACCAGCCTAATGGCGGGAGCCGCCAATGAGCAGTTCTTC,TRBJ2-1,TRBV15,.,TRBD2
CSAGTGGVYRSNTEAFF,TGCAGTGCGGGGACAGGGGGAGTGTACAGGTCGAACACTGAAGCTTTCTTT,TRBJ1-1,TRBV20-1,few,TRBD1
CASRRGTWVEQYF,TGTGCCAGCAGACGAGGAACGTGGGTTGAGCAGTACTTC,TRBJ2-7,TRBV12-3/TRBV12-4,many,.
CATSRVGTSGRGSYNEQFF,TGTGCCACCAGCAGAGTCGGGACTAGCGGGAGGGGCTCCTACAATGAGCAGTTCTTC,TRBJ2-1,TRBV15,few,TRBD2
CSAMTGSGAAETQYF,TGCAGCGCAATGACAGGGTCGGGGGCTGCCGAGACCCAGTACTTC,TRBJ2-5,TRBV29-1,many,.
CASEASEGDTQYF,TGCGCCTCCGAGGCTAGCGAAGGGGATACGCAGTATTTT,TRBJ2-3,TRBV4-1,few,.
CASSAQTGGVDEQYF,TGTGCCAGCAGCGCTCAAACAGGGGGCGTCGACGAGCAGTACTTC,TRBJ2-7,TRBV9,.,TRBD1
CASSLTVRDQPQHF,TGTGCCAGCAGCTTGACAGTCCGGGATCAGCCCCAGCATTTT,TRBJ1-5,TRBV7-2,many,.
CASRARGVSYEQYF,TGTGCCAGCAGGGCCAGGGGGGTCTCCTACGAGCAGTACTTC,TRBJ2-7,TRBV2,many,.
CASSLVVDRANNEQFF,TGTGCCAGCAGCTTAGTTGTGGACAGGGCGAACAATGAGCAGTTCTTC,TRBJ2-1,TRBV7-9,many,TRBD1
CASSLWTAQGQYF,TGTGCCAGCAGCTTATGGACAGCCCAGGGCCAGTACTTC,TRBJ2-5,TRBV7-8,few,.
CASSEAAREAFF,TGTGCCAGCAGTGAAGCGGCCCGTGAAGCTTTCTTT,TRBJ1-1,TRBV6-1,many,.
CSARTGRDTEAFF,TGCAGTGCAAGGACAGGGCGGGACACTGAAGCTTTCTTT,TRBJ1-1,TRBV20-1,many,TRBD1
CASSLWGQGLGTDTQYF,TGTGCCAGCAGTTTATGGGGACAGGGCCTGGGCACAGATACGCAGTATTTT,TRBJ2-3,TRBV27,few,TRBD1
CASTPEAGQTEAFF,TGTGCCAGCACCCCAGAGGCCGGACAAACTGAAGCTTTCTTT,TRBJ1-1,TRBV7-2,many,.
CASSGGDRIFGYTF,TGTGCCAGCAGCGGAGGGGACAGGATATTTGGCTACACCTTC,TRBJ1-2,TRBV5-4,.,TRBD1
CASSVGTPGGGTEAFF,TGTGCCAGCAGCGTAGGTACCCCCGGGGGCGGCACTGAAGCTTTCTTT,TRBJ1-1,TRBV9,few,.
CASSSGLAGGPSYNEQFF,TGTGCCAGCAGCTCCGGACTAGCGGGAGGCCCCTCCTACAATGAGCAGTTCTTC,TRBJ2-1,TRBV5-8,many,TRBD2
CASSLAWRDRERVTEAFF,TGCGCCAGCAGCTTGGCCTGGAGAGACAGGGAGCGGGTCACTGAAGCTTTCTTT,TRBJ1-1,TRBV5-1,few,TRBD1
CASSHSGRPHGSYEQYF,TGTGCCAGCAGTCACAGCGGGAGGCCCCACGGCTCCTACGAGCAGTACTTC,TRBJ2-7,TRBV12-3/TRBV12-4,few,TRBD2
CSASQLAVPYEQYF,TGCAGTGCTAGTCAACTAGCCGTACCCTACGAGCAGTACTTC,TRBJ2-7,TRBV20-1,many,.
CASPGGGYSYNEQFF,TGTGCCAGCCCAGGGGGCGGATACTCCTACAATGAGCAGTTCTTC,TRBJ2-1,TRBV7-9,few,TRBD1
CASSFTAGSPLHF,TGTGCCAGCAGCTTCACGGCGGGTTCACCCCTCCACTTT,TRBJ1-6,TRBV7-3,.,.
CASKEGAFAGQYF,TGTGCCAGCAAGGAGGGGGCTTTTGCCGGACAGTACTTC,TRBJ2-5,TRBV27,.,.
CSARLPILSGSTDTQYF,TGCAGTGCTAGACTTCCGATACTGAGCGGTAGCACAGATACGCAGTATTTT,TRBJ2-3,TRBV20-1,many,.
CASSPPMFRGLASGELFF,TGTGCCAGCTCACCACCGATGTTCAGGGGGCTAGCGAGCGGGGAGCTGTTTTTT,TRBJ2-2,TRBV18,few,TRBD1
CSVGLRTGNTEAFF,TGCAGCGTTGGCCTTAGGACAGGGAACACTGAAGCTTTCTTT,TRBJ1-1,TRBV29-1,.,TRBD1
CASSQAGRYEAFF,TGTGCCAGCAGTCAAGCGGGACGGTATGAAGCTTTCTTT,TRBJ1-1,TRBV28,many,.
CASSRPWGNEQFF,TGTGCCAGCAGCCGGCCGTGGGGGAATGAGCAGTTCTTC,TRBJ2-1,TRBV7-2,many,.
CSAVVGLEGGNEQFF,TGCAGTGCTGTCGTGGGACTAGAGGGAGGTAATGAGCAGTTCTTC,TRBJ2-1,TRBV20-1,many,TRBD2
CASSIGEGRKYNEQFF,TGTGCCAGTAGTATAGGAGAGGGGAGGAAGTACAATGAGCAGTTCTTC,TRBJ2-1,TRBV19,.,.
CASSYQPDNTEAFF,TGTGCCAGCAGTTACCAGCCAGATAACACTGAAGCTTTCTTT,TRBJ1-1,TRBV12-3/TRBV12-4,.,.
CASSLGTSGINEQFF,TGTGCCAGCAGCCTCGGGACTAGCGGGATTAATGAGCAGTTCTTC,TRBJ2-1,TRBV3-1,many,TRBD2
CASSLQASGTDTQYF,TGTGCCAGCAGCTTACAGGCTAGCGGAACAGATACGCAGTATTTT,TRBJ2-3,TRBV7-2,many,TRBD2
CASSPRDRAREKLFF,TGTGCCAGCAGCCCGCGGGACAGGGCACGGGAAAAACTGTTTTTT,TRBJ1-4,TRBV14,.,TRBD1
CASSLAHHTGELFF,TGTGCCAGCAGTCTAGCGCATCACACCGGGGAGCTGTTTTTT,TRBJ2-2,TRBV12-3/TRBV12-4,many,.
CASSTGTNTDTQYF,TGTGCCAGCAGCACCGGGACTAACACAGATACGCAGTATTTT,TRBJ2-3,TRBV11-1,many,TRBD2
CASSLFQGVYTEAFF,TGTGCCAGCAGCTTATTCCAGGGGGTGTACACTGAAGCTTTCTTT,TRBJ1-1,TRBV7-8,many,TRBD1
CASSIGVQGATGELFF,TGTGCCAGTAGTATAGGTGTTCAGGGGGCCACCGGGGAGCTGTTTTTT,TRBJ2-2,TRBV19,.,TRBD1
CASSILRQFPLTDTQYF,TGTGCCAGTAGTATACTCCGACAGTTTCCACTCACAGATACGCAGTATTTT,TRBJ2-3,TRBV19,few,.
CASSPARQGASLGELFF,TGTGCCAGCAGTCCAGCCCGACAGGGTGCCTCCCTCGGGGAGCTGTTTTTT,TRBJ2-2,TRBV7-2,many,TRBD1
CAISGEGDTGELFF,TGTGCCATCAGTGGCGAGGGTGACACCGGGGAGCTGTTTTTT,TRBJ2-2,TRBV10-3,few,.
CASSTGQPGNTEAFF,TGTGCCAGCAGCACGGGACAGCCGGGGAACACTGAAGCTTTCTTT,TRBJ1-1,TRBV7-9,few,TRBD1
CASSLTSGDQRGNNEQFF,TGTGCCAGCAGTTTGACTAGCGGGGACCAGCGGGGGAACAATGAGCAGTTCTTC,TRBJ2-1,TRBV28,.,TRBD2
CASSRRQVGTAEAFF,TGTGCCAGCAGCCGACGACAGGTAGGGACCGCTGAAGCTTTCTTT,TRBJ1-1,TRBV28,many,.
CASSLEGTPYEQYF,TGTGCCAGCAGTTTGGAGGGAACCCCCTACGAGCAGTACTTC,TRBJ2-7,TRBV28,many,.
CASSQGPSATGELFF,TGTGCCAGCAGCCAAGGGCCTAGCGCCACCGGGGAGCTGTTTTTT,TRBJ2-2,TRBV3-1,many,.
CASSPPSTDAWQPQHF,TGTGCCAGCAGTCCCCCTTCGACGGATGCGTGGCAGCCCCAGCATTTT,TRBJ1-5,TRBV28,many,.
CASSKTGTGVQLGRQPQHF,TGTGCCAGCAGTAAAACCGGGACAGGGGTGCAACTTGGCCGTCAGCCCCAGCATTTT,TRBJ1-5,TRBV6-1,.,TRBD1